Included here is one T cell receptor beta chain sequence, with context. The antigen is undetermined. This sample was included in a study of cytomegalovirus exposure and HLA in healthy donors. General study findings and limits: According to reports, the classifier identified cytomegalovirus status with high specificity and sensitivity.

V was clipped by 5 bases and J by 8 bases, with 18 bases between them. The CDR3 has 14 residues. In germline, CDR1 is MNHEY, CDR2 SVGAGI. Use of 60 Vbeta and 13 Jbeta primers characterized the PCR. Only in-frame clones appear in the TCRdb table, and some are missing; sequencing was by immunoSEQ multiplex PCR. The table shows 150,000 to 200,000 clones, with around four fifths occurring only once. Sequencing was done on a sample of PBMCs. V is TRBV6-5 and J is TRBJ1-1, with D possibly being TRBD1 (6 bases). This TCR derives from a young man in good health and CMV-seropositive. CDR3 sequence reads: CASSQGTLSSEAFF. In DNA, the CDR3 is TGTGCCAGCAGTCAAGGGACATTATCGTCCGAAGCTTTCTTT.